Listed below are T cell receptor beta chains from one sample, sequenced in a study of blood T cell repertoires in COVID-19. The method was immunoSEQ multiplex PCR; TCRdb's version includes in-frame clones alone and lacks a portion of them. Of 130,000 or so clones listed, under 85% are singletons. The sequenced material came from PBMCs or T cells enriched from blood (not recorded which). Every receptor here comes from a man aged 25-40 years who had recovered from COVID-19. Both conserved end residues are part of each CDR3. A D gene is named only where the DNA matches it firmly. Clone sizes are given selectively: once, few, many, or a class where the clone is expanded.

14,TRBV14,TRBJ2-1,TRBD2,NA,TGTGCCAGCAGGCTTAATAGCGGGAACAATGAGCAGTTCTTC,CASRLNSGNNEQFF
15,TRBV20-1,TRBJ2-5,TRBD2,few,TGCAGTGCTAGTATACCTAGCGGGAGGGCGGAGACCCAGTACTTC,CSASIPSGRAETQYF
15,TRBV24-1,TRBJ2-5,TRBD1,few,TGTGCCACCAGTGATTCCAGGGGGACGGGAGAGACCCAGTACTTC,CATSDSRGTGETQYF
15,TRBV3-1/TRBV3-2,TRBJ1-2,TRBD1,NA,TGTGCCAGCAGCAAGCTACAGGGGGCGCATGGTGGCTACACCTTC,CASSKLQGAHGGYTF
16,TRBV10-3,TRBJ2-1,TRBD2,NA,TGTGCCATCAGTGAGGGCGGGAGTGGCACCTACAATGAGCAGTTCTTC,CAISEGGSGTYNEQFF
15,TRBV28,TRBJ1-4,TRBD1,NA,TGTGCCAGCAGTCCAACCGGGACAGTCGATGAAAAACTGTTTTTT,CASSPTGTVDEKLFF
13,TRBV19,TRBJ1-2,TRBD1,NA,TGTGCCAGTACCGGACAGGGCCCCTATGGCTACACCTTC,CASTGQGPYGYTF
15,TRBV25-1,TRBJ2-7,TRBD2,NA,TGTGCCAGCAGTGCGGCAAGCGGGAGAGTCTACGAGCAGTACTTC,CASSAASGRVYEQYF
15,TRBV5-5,TRBJ1-3,NA,NA,TGTGCCAGCAGCTTGGGTGAACACTCTGGAAACACCATATATTTT,CASSLGEHSGNTIYF
14,TRBV3-1/TRBV3-2,TRBJ2-3,NA,once,TGTGCCAGCACCTCTACTCTAGCCACAGATACGCAGTATTTT,CASTSTLATDTQYF
13,TRBV10-3,TRBJ1-1,TRBD1,NA,TGTGCCATCAAGGGGGCACAGGGCGCTGAAGCTTTCTTT,CAIKGAQGAEAFF
15,TRBV5-1,TRBJ1-4,TRBD1,NA,TGCGCCAGCAGCCCGGACGGGACAGGGAATGAAAAACTGTTTTTT,CASSPDGTGNEKLFF
15,TRBV5-4,TRBJ2-6,TRBD1,NA,TGTGCCAGCAGCGCACAGGGGTCTGGGGCCAACGTCCTGACTTTC,CASSAQGSGANVLTF
14,TRBV2,TRBJ1-5,TRBD1,NA,TGTGCCAGCAGTGCGACAGGGGGCGTTCAGCCCCAGCATTTT,CASSATGGVQPQHF
16,TRBV3-1/TRBV3-2,TRBJ2-5,TRBD2,NA,TGTGCCAGCAGCCAAGGGGCAGCGGGGGGCCAAGAGACCCAGTACTTC,CASSQGAAGGQETQYF
19,TRBV27,TRBJ2-2,NA,NA,TGTGCCAGCAGTCTAACCCCGCTGGGCGGGCCTTCGAACACCGGGGAGCTGTTTTTT,CASSLTPLGGPSNTGELFF
13,TRBV12-3/TRBV12-4,TRBJ2-2,NA,NA,TGTGCCAGCGGAGCAGGGGCCACCGGGGAGCTGTTTTTT,CASGAGATGELFF
13,TRBV12-3/TRBV12-4,TRBJ2-3,NA,few,TGTGCCAGCAGTTTAGCGTCGGCAGATACGCAGTATTTT,CASSLASADTQYF
17,TRBV4-1,TRBJ2-5,NA,NA,TGCGCCAGCAGCCAAGATTTGGGTCAGGGTGGGTTGGAGACCCAGTACTTC,CASSQDLGQGGLETQYF
15,TRBV14,TRBJ2-7,TRBD2,few,TGTGCCAGCAGCCCCTCTAGCGGGATTGTCTACGTGCAGTACTTC,CASSPSSGIVYVQYF
16,TRBV14,TRBJ1-1,NA,NA,TGTGCCAGCAGTCCCCTCATTGGGACTCAGAACACTGAAGCTTTCTTT,CASSPLIGTQNTEAFF
15,TRBV15,TRBJ1-1,NA,NA,TGTGCCACCAGCAATCGGTTCAGGGCTTTCACTGAAGCTTTCTTT,CATSNRFRAFTEAFF
17,TRBV19,TRBJ2-1,TRBD2,once,TGTGCCAGTAGTTTCCTGGCGGGCGGGGGGGCTGGCAATGAGCAGTTCTTC,CASSFLAGGGAGNEQFF
17,TRBV11-3,TRBJ2-3,TRBD2,NA,TGTGCCAGCAGCTTAGGTCTTAGCGGGGAAATCACAGATACGCAGTATTTT,CASSLGLSGEITDTQYF
14,TRBV18,TRBJ2-5,NA,NA,TGTGCCAGCTCTTACCCGTCAGGGGAAGAGACCCAGTACTTC,CASSYPSGEETQYF
14,TRBV11-3,TRBJ1-3,NA,NA,TGTGCCAGCAGCTCCCGGGACAAGGGGAACACCATATATTTT,CASSSRDKGNTIYF
15,TRBV5-1,TRBJ2-5,TRBD1,NA,TGCGCCAGCACCTCGGGACAGCAGCAGGGAGAGACCCAGTACTTC,CASTSGQQQGETQYF
14,TRBV4-1,TRBJ2-7,TRBD2,NA,TGCGCCAGCAGCCAAGATAGACTAGCTTCCGAGCAGTACTTC,CASSQDRLASEQYF
12,TRBV9,TRBJ1-2,NA,NA,TGTGCCAGCAGCCGGAGGGGGGGCGGCTACACCTTC,CASSRRGGGYTF
16,TRBV19,TRBJ1-4,NA,NA,TGTGCCAGTAGTGCTAACAGGGACCTCGAAAAGAAAAAACTGTTTTTT,CASSANRDLEKKKLFF
15,TRBV27,TRBJ1-5,NA,NA,TGTGCCAGCAGGGGGACAACTTATAGCAATCAGCCCCAGCATTTT,CASRGTTYSNQPQHF
15,TRBV7-7,TRBJ2-2,NA,NA,TGTGCCAGCAGCCCAATAACAGTGAGCACCGGGGAGCTGTTTTTT,CASSPITVSTGELFF
16,TRBV3-1/TRBV3-2,TRBJ1-1,NA,NA,TGTGCCAGCAGCCAAGATGGTAGGGGGTTGAACACTGAAGCTTTCTTT,CASSQDGRGLNTEAFF
15,TRBV2,TRBJ1-4,TRBD1,NA,TGTGCCAGCAGACCAGGACAGGGAGGGTATGAAAAACTGTTTTTT,CASRPGQGGYEKLFF
13,TRBV5-1,TRBJ1-1,NA,NA,TGCGCCAGCAGCTTGCTGCGGAACACTGAAGCTTTCTTT,CASSLLRNTEAFF
15,TRBV6-5,TRBJ1-6,NA,NA,TGTGCCAGCAGCCAGGACACCTTTAATAATTCACCCCTCCACTTT,CASSQDTFNNSPLHF
14,TRBV7-9,TRBJ2-5,NA,NA,TGTGCCAGCAGCTTGGGGCAGGGGCCAAAGACCCAGTACTTC,CASSLGQGPKTQYF
11,TRBV24-1,TRBJ2-3,NA,NA,TGTGCCACCAGTGATCTAGATACGCAGTATTTT,CATSDLDTQYF
12,TRBV6-5,TRBJ2-3,NA,NA,TGTGCCACAGGGGAGAGCACAGATACGCAGTATTTT,CATGESTDTQYF
16,TRBV6-2/TRBV6-3,TRBJ2-5,TRBD1,NA,TGTGCCAGCAGTTACTCGGGGACAGGTCTTCGAGAGACCCAGTACTTC,CASSYSGTGLRETQYF
12,TRBV19,TRBJ2-7,NA,NA,TGTGCCAGTAGCCCACAGGGTTACGAGCAGTACTTC,CASSPQGYEQYF
14,TRBV2,TRBJ1-3,NA,NA,TGTGCCAGCAGTGATCGTCTAGGAGGCAACACCATATATTTT,CASSDRLGGNTIYF
12,TRBV12-5,TRBJ1-2,NA,NA,TGTGCTAGTGGCTCGGGAAACTATGGCTACACCTTC,CASGSGNYGYTF
13,TRBV7-3,TRBJ2-7,NA,few,TGTGCCAGCAGCTTAAGTTCGGCGGGGGAGCAGTACTTC,CASSLSSAGEQYF
12,TRBV12-3/TRBV12-4,TRBJ2-1,TRBD1,NA,TGTGCCAGCAGTACCAGGGGGACTGAGCAGTTCTTC,CASSTRGTEQFF
16,TRBV3-1/TRBV3-2,TRBJ2-2,NA,once,TGTGCCAGCAGCCAAGATAGGGGTCCTTTCACCGGGGAGCTGTTTTTT,CASSQDRGPFTGELFF
16,TRBV5-1,TRBJ2-2,TRBD1,NA,TGCGCCAGCAGCTTGGTTTCGGCAGGGGGCACCGGGGAGCTGTTTTTT,CASSLVSAGGTGELFF
16,TRBV4-1,TRBJ1-3,NA,NA,TGCGCCAGCAGCGCCACTCCCCAGGGGTCTGGAAACACCATATATTTT,CASSATPQGSGNTIYF
16,TRBV6-1,TRBJ1-6,NA,once,TGTGCCAGCAGTGAAGCTGCGGGGGGGATTTATTCACCCCTCCACTTT,CASSEAAGGIYSPLHF
16,TRBV6-2/TRBV6-3,TRBJ1-5,NA,NA,TGTGCCAGCAGTTCTCAGGCAGGGTCGAGGAATCAGCCCCAGCATTTT,CASSSQAGSRNQPQHF
14,TRBV29-1,TRBJ1-1,NA,NA,TGCAGCGTTGAAGTGGGAGGCTCGAACACTGAAGCTTTCTTT,CSVEVGGSNTEAFF
14,TRBV27,TRBJ1-1,NA,NA,TGTGCCAGCAGTGGGCAAACCACTAACACTGAAGCTTTCTTT,CASSGQTTNTEAFF
12,TRBV5-1,TRBJ1-3,NA,NA,TGCGCCAGCAGCTTGACAGGTGGGACCATATATTTT,CASSLTGGTIYF
14,TRBV5-1,TRBJ1-1,NA,NA,TGCGCCAGCAGCTTGGGTGACATGAACACTGAAGCTTTCTTT,CASSLGDMNTEAFF